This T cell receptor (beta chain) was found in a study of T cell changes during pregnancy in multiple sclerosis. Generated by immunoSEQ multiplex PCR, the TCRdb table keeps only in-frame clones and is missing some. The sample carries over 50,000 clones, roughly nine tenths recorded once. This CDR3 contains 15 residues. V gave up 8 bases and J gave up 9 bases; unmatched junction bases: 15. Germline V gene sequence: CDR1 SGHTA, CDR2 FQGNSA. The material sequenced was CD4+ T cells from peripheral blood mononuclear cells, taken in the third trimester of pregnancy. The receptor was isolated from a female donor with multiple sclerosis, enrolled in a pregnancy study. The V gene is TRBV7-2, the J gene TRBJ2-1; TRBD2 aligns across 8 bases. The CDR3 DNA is TGTGCCAGCCCCCCCGGGACTAGTAGATTCGGTGAGCAGTTCTTC. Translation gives CASPPGTSRFGEQFF.